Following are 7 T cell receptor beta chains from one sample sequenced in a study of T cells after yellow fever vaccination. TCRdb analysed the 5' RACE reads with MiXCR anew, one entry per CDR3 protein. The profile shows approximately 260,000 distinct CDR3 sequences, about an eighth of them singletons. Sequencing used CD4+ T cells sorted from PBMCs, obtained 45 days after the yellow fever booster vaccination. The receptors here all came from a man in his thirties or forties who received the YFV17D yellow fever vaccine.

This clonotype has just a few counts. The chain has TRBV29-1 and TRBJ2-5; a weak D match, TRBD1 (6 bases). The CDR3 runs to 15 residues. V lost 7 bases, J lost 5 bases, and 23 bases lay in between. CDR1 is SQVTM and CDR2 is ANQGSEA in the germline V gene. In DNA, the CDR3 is TGCAGCGCCTTCGGACGGCTTCAGGGGATCGAGACCCAGTACTTC. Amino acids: CSAFGRLQGIETQYF.

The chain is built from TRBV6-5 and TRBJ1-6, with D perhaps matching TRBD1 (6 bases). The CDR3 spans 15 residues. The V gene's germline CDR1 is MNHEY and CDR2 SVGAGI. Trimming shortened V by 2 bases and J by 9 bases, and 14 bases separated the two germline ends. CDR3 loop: CASSYGAGATSPLHF. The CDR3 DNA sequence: TGTGCCAGCAGTTACGGCGCGGGGGCGACTTCACCCCTCCACTTT.

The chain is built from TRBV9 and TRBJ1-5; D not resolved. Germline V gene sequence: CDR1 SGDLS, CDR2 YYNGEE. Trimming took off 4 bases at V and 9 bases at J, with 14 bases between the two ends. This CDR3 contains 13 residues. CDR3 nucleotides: TGTGCCAGCAGCACCTCCCCAGCAAGGCCCCAGCATTTT. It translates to CASSTSPARPQHF.

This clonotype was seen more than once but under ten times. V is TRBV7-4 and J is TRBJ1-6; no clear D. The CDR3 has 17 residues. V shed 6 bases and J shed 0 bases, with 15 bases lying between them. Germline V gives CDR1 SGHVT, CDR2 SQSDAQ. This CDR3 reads CASRSNLVCSYNSPLHF. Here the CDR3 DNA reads TGTGCCAGCAGATCTAACTTAGTATGCTCCTATAATTCACCCCTCCACTTT.

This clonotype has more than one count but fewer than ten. The CDR3 DNA reads TGTGCCAGCAGCTTTTCGGGGGTTAGCAATCAGCCCCAGCATTTT. Its translation: CASSFSGVSNQPQHF. This chain joins TRBV7-2 and TRBJ1-5; TRBD1 might be the D (5 bases). Deletions cut 3 bases from V and 0 bases from J, with 9 bases between. Germline lookup yields CDR1 SGHTA and CDR2 FQGNSA. The CDR3 covers 15 residues.

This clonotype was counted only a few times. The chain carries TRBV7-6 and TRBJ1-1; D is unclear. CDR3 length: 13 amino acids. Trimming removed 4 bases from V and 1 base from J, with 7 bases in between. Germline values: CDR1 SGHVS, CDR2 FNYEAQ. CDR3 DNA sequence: TGTGCCAGCAGCTCCCAAACGAACACTGAAGCTTTCTTT. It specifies CASSSQTNTEAFF.

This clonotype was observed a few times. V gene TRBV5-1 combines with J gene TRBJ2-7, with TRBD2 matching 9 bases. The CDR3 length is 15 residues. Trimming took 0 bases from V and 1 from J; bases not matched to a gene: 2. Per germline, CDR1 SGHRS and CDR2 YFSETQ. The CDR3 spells CASSLDSGRSYEQYF. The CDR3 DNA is TGCGCCAGCAGCTTGGATAGCGGGAGATCCTACGAGCAGTACTTC.